This entry concerns a single TCR beta chain. Its antigen is not identified. Germline V CDR1 and CDR2: MNHNS, SASEGT. The CDR3 contains 13 residues. Trimming cost V 9 bases and J 6 bases; bases outside gene matches: 8. These data come from a study of cytomegalovirus exposure and HLA in healthy donors. On the study more broadly: It was reported in a later analysis that the 100 to 150 validation repertoires used the same platform as the approximately 670 first-cohort repertoires.

Profiled with immunoSEQ multiplex PCR; TCRdb holds only in-frame clones, not every one. The table lists roughly 65,000 clones, almost 95% of them singletons, with 5.3% in the top ten. Findings of the study overall: The study recorded about 150 TCR beta chains that were cytomegalovirus-associated. Diagnosis of cytomegalovirus status made by the classifier reportedly showed high specificity and sensitivity.

The donors were in the approximately 120-subject validation cohort, distinct from the approximately 610-subject first cohort. The source is a man aged 18 to 30 in good health and CMV-seropositive. The J gene is TRBJ2-3, the V gene TRBV6-1, with 8 bases that match TRBD1. Sequencing input: PBMCs. The CDR3 spells CASAQGVGDTQYF. DNA for the CDR3: TGTGCCAGTGCACAGGGGGTCGGGGATACGCAGTATTTT.